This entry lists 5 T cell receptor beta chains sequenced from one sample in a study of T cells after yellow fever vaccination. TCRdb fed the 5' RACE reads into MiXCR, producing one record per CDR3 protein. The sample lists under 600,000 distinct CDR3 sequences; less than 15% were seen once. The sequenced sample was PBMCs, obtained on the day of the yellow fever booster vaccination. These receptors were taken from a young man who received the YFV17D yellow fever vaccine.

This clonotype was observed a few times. The chain's CDR3 is CATSDQPGQGQETQYF. CDR3 nucleotide sequence: TGTGCCACCAGTGACCAGCCGGGACAGGGCCAAGAGACCCAGTACTTC. The genes are TRBV24-1 and TRBJ2-5; 9 positions agree with TRBD1. Per the germline V gene, CDR1 is KGHDR and CDR2 is SFDVKD. The CDR3 is made up of 16 amino acids. V dropped 4 bases and J dropped 1; count of bases not matched to a gene: 6.

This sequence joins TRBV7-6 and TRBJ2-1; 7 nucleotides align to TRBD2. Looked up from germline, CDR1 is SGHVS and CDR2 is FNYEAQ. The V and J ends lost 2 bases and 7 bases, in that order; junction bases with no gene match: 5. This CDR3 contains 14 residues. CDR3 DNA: TGTGCCAGCAGCTTAAACACGGGGGGTAATGAGCAGTTCTTC. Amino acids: CASSLNTGGNEQFF.

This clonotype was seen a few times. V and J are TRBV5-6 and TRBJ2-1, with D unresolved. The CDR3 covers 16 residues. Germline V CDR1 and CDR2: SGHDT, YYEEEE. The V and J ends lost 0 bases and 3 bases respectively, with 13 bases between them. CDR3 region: CASSLAPGYGYNEQFF. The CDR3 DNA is TGTGCCAGCAGCTTGGCCCCCGGGTACGGCTACAATGAGCAGTTCTTC.

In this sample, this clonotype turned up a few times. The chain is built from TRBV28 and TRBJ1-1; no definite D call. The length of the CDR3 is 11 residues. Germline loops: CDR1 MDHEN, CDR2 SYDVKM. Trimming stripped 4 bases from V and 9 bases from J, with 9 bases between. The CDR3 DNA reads TGTGCCAGCAGTTGGTCGAGACAAGCTTTCTTT. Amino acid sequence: CASSWSRQAFF. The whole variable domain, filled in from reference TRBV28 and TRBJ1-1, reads DVKVTQSSRYLVKRTGEKVFLECVQDMDHENMFWYRQDPGLGLRLIYFSYDVKMKEKGDIPEGYSVSREKKERFSLILESASTNQTSMYLCASSWSRQAFFGQGTRLTVV.

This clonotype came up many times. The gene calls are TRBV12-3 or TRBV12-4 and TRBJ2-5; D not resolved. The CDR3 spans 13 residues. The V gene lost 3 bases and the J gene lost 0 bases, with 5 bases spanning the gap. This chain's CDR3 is CASSFTDQETQYF. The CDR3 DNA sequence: TGTGCCAGCAGTTTTACGGACCAAGAGACCCAGTACTTC.